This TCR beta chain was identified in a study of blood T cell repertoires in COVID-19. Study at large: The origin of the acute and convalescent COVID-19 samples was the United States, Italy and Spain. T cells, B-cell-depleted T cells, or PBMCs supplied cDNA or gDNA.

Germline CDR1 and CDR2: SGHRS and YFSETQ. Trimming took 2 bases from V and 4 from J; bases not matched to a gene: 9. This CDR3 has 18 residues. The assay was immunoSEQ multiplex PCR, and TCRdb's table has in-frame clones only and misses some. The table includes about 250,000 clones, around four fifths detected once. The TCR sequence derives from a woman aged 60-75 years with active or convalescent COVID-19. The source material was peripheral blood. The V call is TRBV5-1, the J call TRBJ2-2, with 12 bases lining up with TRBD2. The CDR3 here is CASSFPPSGRAGTGELFF. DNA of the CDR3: TGCGCCAGCAGCTTCCCCCCTAGCGGGAGGGCTGGCACCGGGGAGCTGTTTTTT.